Listed below are T cell receptor beta chains from one sample, sequenced in a study of blood T cell repertoires in COVID-19. Clones were sequenced by immunoSEQ multiplex PCR, and TCRdb holds only the in-frame ones, with some missing. The sample includes some 370,000 clones, around 87% of them seen just once. Sequenced material: peripheral blood. Receptors were obtained from a woman in her 30s with COVID-19, enrolled during active disease. Both conserved end residues are part of each CDR3. A D gene is named only where the DNA matches it firmly. Part of the rows lack a size; the others show once, few, many or a class for expanded clones.

j_call d_call v_call clone_size cdr3_aa cdr3_nt
TRBJ1-5 TRBD1 TRBV5-1 NA CASSWGTGGNQPQHF TGCGCCAGCAGCTGGGGGACAGGGGGCAATCAGCCCCAGCATTTT
TRBJ2-3 TRBD2 TRBV5-4 NA CASSLGLVEDTQYF TGTGCCAGCAGCCTCGGACTAGTCGAAGATACGCAGTATTTT
TRBJ1-6 TRBD1 TRBV28 NA CASSPAGQGNSPLHF TGTGCCAGCAGTCCCGCGGGACAGGGGAACTCACCCCTCCACTTT
TRBJ1-5 NA TRBV6-6 NA CASTQGNSNQPQHF TGTGCCAGCACCCAGGGGAATAGCAATCAGCCCCAGCATTTT
TRBJ2-7 TRBD1 TRBV4-1 NA CASSQGGTGYEQYF TGCGCCAGCAGCCAAGGAGGGACAGGGTACGAGCAGTACTTC
TRBJ2-7 NA TRBV7-6 once CASSLVLNGDEYF TGTGCCAGCAGCTTAGTCTTAAACGGGGATGAGTACTTC
TRBJ2-6 TRBD1 TRBV5-1 NA CASSSSGTGGPGANVLTF TGCGCCAGCAGCTCGTCAGGGACAGGAGGGCCTGGGGCCAACGTCCTGACTTTC
TRBJ2-7 NA TRBV28 NA CASREAGISSYEQYF TGTGCCAGCAGAGAAGCGGGCATCAGCTCCTACGAGCAGTACTTC
TRBJ2-7 TRBD2 TRBV7-9 NA CASKGLRGSYEQYF TGTGCCAGCAAGGGGCTCCGCGGGAGCTACGAGCAGTACTTC
TRBJ2-7 TRBD2 TRBV5-1 NA CASTSGETYEQYF TGCGCCAGCACTAGCGGGGAAACCTACGAGCAGTACTTC
TRBJ2-3 TRBD2 TRBV7-9 NA CASGETSGIADTQYF TGTGCCAGCGGGGAGACTAGCGGGATCGCAGATACGCAGTATTTT
TRBJ2-1 NA TRBV5-1 NA CASSLAGRSFNEQFF TGCGCCAGCAGCTTGGCTGGCAGGTCGTTCAATGAGCAGTTCTTC
TRBJ2-7 NA TRBV27 NA CASSQQGSTYEQYF TGTGCCAGCAGTCAACAGGGTAGTACCTACGAGCAGTACTTC
TRBJ2-3 TRBD2 TRBV7-7 NA CASSSIAGGTDTQYF TGTGCTAGCAGCTCCATAGCGGGAGGCACAGATACGCAGTATTTT
TRBJ1-6 TRBD1 TRBV5-1 NA CASSEGQGDNSPLHF TGCGCCAGCAGTGAAGGACAGGGGGATAATTCACCCCTCCACTTT
TRBJ1-1 NA TRBV6-5 NA CASSSGFNTEAFF TGTGCCAGCAGTTCAGGGTTCAACACTGAAGCTTTCTTT
TRBJ2-7 TRBD2 TRBV7-2 NA CASSLAYGGGYF TGTGCCAGCAGCTTAGCCTATGGCGGGGGGTACTTC
TRBJ2-1 NA TRBV27 NA CASSLSSVYPSNEQFF TGTGCCAGCAGTTTATCGTCAGTTTACCCTAGTAATGAGCAGTTCTTC
TRBJ2-3 NA TRBV6-5 once CASRRTEGTDTQYF TGTGCCAGCAGGAGGACGGAGGGCACAGATACGCAGTATTTT
TRBJ2-7 NA TRBV27 NA CASGLGEQYF TGTGCCAGCGGCCTCGGGGAGCAGTACTTC
TRBJ2-7 NA TRBV2 many CASSEPYEQYF TGTGCCAGCAGTGAACCTTACGAGCAGTACTTC
TRBJ2-2 NA TRBV30 once CAWSVMNTGELFF TGTGCCTGGAGTGTCATGAACACCGGGGAGCTGTTTTTT
TRBJ2-2 TRBD2 TRBV18 NA CASSPGSGSNTGELFF TGTGCCAGCTCACCGGGGAGCGGGAGCAACACCGGGGAGCTGTTTTTT
TRBJ2-7 TRBD1 TRBV27 NA CASSTGTGGQEQYF TGTGCCAGCAGTACCGGGACAGGGGGCCAAGAGCAGTACTTC